The sequence of this T cell receptor (beta chain) was determined in a study of Ad26.COV2.S vaccination and SARS-CoV-2 variants. Method: immunoSEQ multiplex PCR; TCRdb's copy keeps in-frame clones and lacks some. The table lists roughly 700,000 clones, roughly 90% of them singletons. As to this clone: What it recognizes is unknown.

The treatment denotes: 19 received Ad26.COV2.S at low or high dose, single or two shots; roughly five received placebo; per-sample allocation not given. All samples were drawn on day 63, counting from the first vaccine or placebo injection. The V gene's germline CDR1 is GTSNPN and CDR2 SVGIG (reference sequence). CDR3 length: 15 residues. V trimming: 3 bases; J trimming: 3 bases; junction bases outside the gene matches: 5. Whole-study results and caveats: In vaccinated individuals, spike-specific CD8+ and CD4+ T cell responses reportedly displayed substantial breadth.

This sequence originates from a person between 18 and 65 years old who received the Ad26.COV2.S COVID-19 vaccine or a placebo. The sample consisted of peripheral blood, taken in a trial of Ad26.COV2.S vaccine versus placebo. The V gene is TRBV30, the J gene TRBJ2-1; 10 positions match TRBD2. The CDR3 loop is CAWRLAGGLYNEQFF. The CDR3 DNA follows: TGTGCCTGGAGATTAGCGGGAGGACTCTACAATGAGCAGTTCTTC.